This T cell receptor (beta chain) was identified in a study of T-cell memory formation after mild COVID-19. Study-wide background: Largely donor-specific TCR clusters were found.

Study-wide findings and caveats: The second-wave clones peaking on day 37 were not confirmed as SARS-CoV-2-specific. Memory from before infection featured some responding clones, which suggests cross-reactive memory joined.

From germline, CDR1 is ENHRY and CDR2 SYGVKD. The CDR3 length is 18 residues. V was pared by 10 bases and J by 5 bases, with 21 bases of the junction left unmatched. From 5'RACE with constant-segment primers came TCR alpha and TCR beta cDNA libraries that carried sample barcodes and UMIs. TCRdb re-derived calls from the 5' RACE reads in MiXCR, one entry per CDR3 protein. The sample lists about half a million distinct CDR3 sequences, roughly 18% occurring once. This clonotype was counted at least ten times. What it recognizes is unknown. The sequence derives from an adult woman who had mild COVID-19 (a few samples of this study predate the infection). Cell type and time point are not known. The V call is TRBV10-3, the J call TRBJ2-5, with TRBD2 matching 11 bases. The sequencing input was PBMCs or a T cell subset sorted from them (not recorded which). This CDR3 reads CATSLAGTSGRFQETQYF. DNA for the CDR3: TGTGCCACCTCGCTTGCCGGGACTAGCGGTCGGTTCCAGGAGACCCAGTACTTC.